This record looks at one TCR beta chain sequence and its context. This clonotype has at least ten counts. Its antigen is currently not known. Base quality data are lacking; no much larger clone is found one base away. Library preparation employed RACE. The data were produced on a NextSeq 500. Library preparation attached unique molecular identifiers to individual cDNA molecules for quantitative, reproducible TCR counting. Both TCR alpha and TCR beta chains were sequenced from each blood RNA sample. Per the source publication's procedure: A median of about 100,000 TCRs per sample was observed, with a range of 23,224 to 690,600. The Decombinator software suite was used to annotate the V, J and CDR3 of the TCR reads. Every sample was subsampled to the same number of TCRs (28,000) for the PS versus PT1 abundance plots. Expanded TCRs were defined as absent before sensitization and observed at least eight times at the 2-week time point. Using fastp at Q25 and MiXCR, TCRdb reprocessed the public reads and kept productive beta chains. Duplicate CDR3 protein sequences are folded into a single record with the most common DNA and genes. The V and J calls, along with clone size, are taken from TCRdb and not from the paper's own processing. The sample table shows around 300,000 distinct CDR3 sequences, and under 9% are seen once. In total, the top ten clones hold less than 10% of the sample.

This sample is part of a study of human T cells and chemical hapten exposure (dated by TCRdb to about 2021). Background for the entire study: For sensitization, 2% DPC in acetone was applied to a 2 cm by 2 cm area of upper inner arm skin. Throughout the roughly 23-week study period, patients were also given weekly therapeutic DPC doses on the scalp. Patch testing was performed on the upper back with Finn chambers containing 0.01% DPC, and the patch tests were scored after 6 days according to International Contact Dermatitis Research Group standards. The patient cohort, mostly female, included alopecia areata with under or over 50% scalp involvement, alopecia totalis and alopecia universalis. Libraries were pooled for sequencing, and variation in per-sample TCR yields was attributed mainly to small differences in library volumes within the pool. This study followed changes in the peripheral blood TCR repertoire in vivo during primary and secondary sensitization of alopecia patients to the hapten diphenylcyclopropenone (DPC). Patient blood was sampled pre-sensitization (week 0) and at 2, 6 and about 24 weeks after DPC sensitization. Approximately 28 alopecia patients provided blood for TCR sequencing at one to four time points (pre-sensitization, 2, 6 and 24 weeks).

What the research found in general, with its limitations: Alopecia, a presumed autoimmune disease, was present in all patients, so the immune response of the patients might differ from that of healthy individuals. Repeated subsampling changed both the strength of the expansion versus patch-test correlation and the threshold at which that correlation became significant. Significantly more large CDR3 similarity clusters were formed by expanded TCRs than by pre-sensitization or healthy control sets, consistent with antigen-driven responses. The number of PT1 expanded TCRs positively correlated with patch test score, significant at thresholds 8, 16 and 32 but not 4. DPC sensitization did not change how many TCRs were above 1 in 1000 frequency, and no evidence was found of alterations in global repertoire structure.

The sample's time point label is to be understood as: patch test 1, 2 weeks after DPC sensitization. What the treatment or condition label conveys for this sample: therapeutic diphenylcyclopropenone sensitization with weekly scalp DPC. At every patch-test visit, the blood draw took place before the patch test was put on. Eligible patients were aged 18 to 70, diagnosed with alopecia, deemed suitable for DPC therapy, and excluded if pregnant. Unfractionated whole blood was collected in Tempus Blood RNA tubes, and total RNA was extracted from that blood. V is shortened by 2 bases, J by 0 bases, and the region joining them spans 14 bases. The cysteine opens and the phenylalanine closes a CDR3 of 18 amino acids. The kept DNA is CDR3 alone, 54 bases in frame from the first base.

The sequence came from a woman aged 18-35 years with alopecia areata. Some clones in this sample may be carry-over from other donors' samples. Recombination connected TRBV12-3 or TRBV12-4 to TRBJ2-6; the D gene is perhaps TRBD1 or TRBD2, each of them matching over 5 bases. Material: whole blood, obtained in connection with sensitization to the hapten diphenylcyclopropenone (DPC). The CDR3 protein sequence reads: CASSLPGKGTSGANVLTF. The DNA reads as follows: TGTGCCAGCAGTTTACCCGGAAAAGGGACCTCTGGGGCCAACGTCCTGACTTTC.